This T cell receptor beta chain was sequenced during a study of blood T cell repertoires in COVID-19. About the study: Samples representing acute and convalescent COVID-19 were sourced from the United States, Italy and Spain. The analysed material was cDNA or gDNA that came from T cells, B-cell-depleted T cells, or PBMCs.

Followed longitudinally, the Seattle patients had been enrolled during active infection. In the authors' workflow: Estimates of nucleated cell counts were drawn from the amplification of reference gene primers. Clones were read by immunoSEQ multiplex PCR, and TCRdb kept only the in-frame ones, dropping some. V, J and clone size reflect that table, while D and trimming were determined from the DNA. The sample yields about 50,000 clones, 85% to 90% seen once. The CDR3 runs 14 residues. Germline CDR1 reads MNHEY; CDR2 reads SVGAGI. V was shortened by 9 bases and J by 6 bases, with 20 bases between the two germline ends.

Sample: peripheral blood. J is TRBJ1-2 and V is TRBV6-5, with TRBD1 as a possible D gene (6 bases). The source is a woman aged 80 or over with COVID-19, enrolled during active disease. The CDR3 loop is CASGPPTGINGYTF. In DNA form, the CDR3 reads TGTGCCAGTGGACCCCCCACAGGGATCAATGGCTACACCTTC.